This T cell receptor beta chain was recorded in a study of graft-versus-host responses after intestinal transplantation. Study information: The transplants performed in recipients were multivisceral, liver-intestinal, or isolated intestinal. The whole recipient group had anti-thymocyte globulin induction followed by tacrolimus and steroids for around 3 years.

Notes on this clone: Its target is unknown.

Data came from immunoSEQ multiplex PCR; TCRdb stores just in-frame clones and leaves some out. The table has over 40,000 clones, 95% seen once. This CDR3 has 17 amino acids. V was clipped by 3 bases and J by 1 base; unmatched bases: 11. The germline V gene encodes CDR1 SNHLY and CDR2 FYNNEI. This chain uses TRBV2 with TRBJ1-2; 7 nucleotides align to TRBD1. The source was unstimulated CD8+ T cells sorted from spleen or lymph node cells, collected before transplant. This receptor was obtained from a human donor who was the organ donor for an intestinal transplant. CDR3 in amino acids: CASSDGQAPNGNYGYTF. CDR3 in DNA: TGTGCCAGCAGTGATGGACAGGCACCCAACGGTAACTATGGCTACACCTTC.